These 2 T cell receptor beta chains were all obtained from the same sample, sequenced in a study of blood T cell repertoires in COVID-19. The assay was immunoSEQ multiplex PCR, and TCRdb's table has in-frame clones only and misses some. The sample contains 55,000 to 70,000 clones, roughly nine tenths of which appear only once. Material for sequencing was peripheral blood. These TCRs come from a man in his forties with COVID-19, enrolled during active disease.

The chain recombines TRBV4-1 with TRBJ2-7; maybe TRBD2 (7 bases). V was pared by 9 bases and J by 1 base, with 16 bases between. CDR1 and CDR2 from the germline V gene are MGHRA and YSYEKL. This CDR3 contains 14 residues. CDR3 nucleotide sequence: TGCGCCAGGGGGGCCGGCGGGGGATCCTACGAGCAGTACTTC. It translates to CARGAGGGSYEQYF.

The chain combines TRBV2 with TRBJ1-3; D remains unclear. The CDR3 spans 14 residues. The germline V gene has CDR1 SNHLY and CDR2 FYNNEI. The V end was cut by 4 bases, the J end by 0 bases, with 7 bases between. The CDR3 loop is CASSVSSSGNTIYF. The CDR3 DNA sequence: TGTGCCAGCAGTGTTAGCTCCTCTGGAAACACCATATATTTT.